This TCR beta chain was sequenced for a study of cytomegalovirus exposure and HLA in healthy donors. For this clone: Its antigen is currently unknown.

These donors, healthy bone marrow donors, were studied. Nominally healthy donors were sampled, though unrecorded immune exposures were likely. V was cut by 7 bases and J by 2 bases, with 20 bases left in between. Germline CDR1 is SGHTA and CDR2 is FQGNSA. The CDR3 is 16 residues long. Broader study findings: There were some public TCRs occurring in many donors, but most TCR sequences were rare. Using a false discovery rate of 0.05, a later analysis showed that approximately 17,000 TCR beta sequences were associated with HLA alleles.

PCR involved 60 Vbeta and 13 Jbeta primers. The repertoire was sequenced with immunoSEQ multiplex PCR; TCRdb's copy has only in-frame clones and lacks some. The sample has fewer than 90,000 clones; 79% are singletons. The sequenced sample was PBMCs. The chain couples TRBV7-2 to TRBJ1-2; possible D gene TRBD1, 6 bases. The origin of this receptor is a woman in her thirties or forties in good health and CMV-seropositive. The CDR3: CTSTLGQPLRNYGYTF. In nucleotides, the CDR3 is TGTACCAGCACCCTCGGACAGCCCCTTAGGAACTATGGCTACACCTTC.